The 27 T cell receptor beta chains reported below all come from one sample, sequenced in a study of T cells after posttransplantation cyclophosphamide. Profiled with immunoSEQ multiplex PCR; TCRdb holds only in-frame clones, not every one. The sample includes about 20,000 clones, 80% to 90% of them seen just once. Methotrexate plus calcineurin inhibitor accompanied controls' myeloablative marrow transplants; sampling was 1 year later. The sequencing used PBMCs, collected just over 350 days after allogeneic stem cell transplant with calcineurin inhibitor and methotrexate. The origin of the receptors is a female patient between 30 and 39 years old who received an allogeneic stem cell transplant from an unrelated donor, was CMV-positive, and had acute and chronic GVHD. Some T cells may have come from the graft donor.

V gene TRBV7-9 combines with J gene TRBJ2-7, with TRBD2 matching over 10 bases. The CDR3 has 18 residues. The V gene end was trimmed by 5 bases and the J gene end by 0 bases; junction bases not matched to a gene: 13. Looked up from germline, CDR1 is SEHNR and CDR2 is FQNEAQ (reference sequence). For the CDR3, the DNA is TGTGCCAGCAGCCCAGGAGTGTCTAGCGGGAGTAGCTCCTACGAGCAGTACTTC. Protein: CASSPGVSSGSSSYEQYF.

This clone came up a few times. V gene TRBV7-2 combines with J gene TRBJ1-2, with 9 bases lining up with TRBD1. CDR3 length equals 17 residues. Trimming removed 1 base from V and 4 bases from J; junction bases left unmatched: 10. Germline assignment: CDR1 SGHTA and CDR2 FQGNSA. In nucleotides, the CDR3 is TGTGCCAGCAGCTTAGGAACAGGGGGCGAGGGCGGCTATGGCTACACCTTC. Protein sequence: CASSLGTGGEGGYGYTF.

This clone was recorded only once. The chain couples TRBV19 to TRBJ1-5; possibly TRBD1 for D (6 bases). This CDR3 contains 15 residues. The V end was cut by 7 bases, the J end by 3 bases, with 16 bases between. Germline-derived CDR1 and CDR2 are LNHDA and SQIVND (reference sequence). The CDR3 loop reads CASILNRVDNQPQHF. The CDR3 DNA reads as TGTGCCAGTATCTTAAACAGGGTAGACAATCAGCCCCAGCATTTT.

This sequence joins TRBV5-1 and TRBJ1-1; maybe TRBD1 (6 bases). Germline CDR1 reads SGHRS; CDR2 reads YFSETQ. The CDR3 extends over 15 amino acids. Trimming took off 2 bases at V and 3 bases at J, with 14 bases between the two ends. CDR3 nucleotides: TGCGCCAGCAGCTTTCTCAGGGGAGGGGACACTGAAGCTTTCTTT. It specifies CASSFLRGGDTEAFF.

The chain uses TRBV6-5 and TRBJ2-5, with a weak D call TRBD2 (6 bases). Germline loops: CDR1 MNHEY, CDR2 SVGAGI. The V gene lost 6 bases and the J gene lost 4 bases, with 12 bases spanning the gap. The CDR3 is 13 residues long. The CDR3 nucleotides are TGTGCCAGCAGAACGACTAGAGGAGAGACCCAGTACTTC. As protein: CASRTTRGETQYF.

The CDR3 spells CASSPDSTGSNTGELFF. The CDR3 DNA reads as TGTGCCAGCTCACCCGATTCGACAGGGTCTAACACCGGGGAGCTGTTTTTT. V and J are TRBV18 and TRBJ2-2; 7 bases line up with TRBD1. Germline V gives CDR1 KGHSH, CDR2 LQKENI. The CDR3 contains 17 residues. Losses at the gene ends were 3 bases for V and 2 bases for J; bases not matched to a gene: 9. Based on the CDR3 plus reference TRBV18 and TRBJ2-2, the full variable domain is NAGVMQNPRHLVRRRGQEARLRCSPMKGHSHVYWYRQLPEEGLKFMVYLQKENIIDESGMPKERFSAEFPKEGPSILRIQQVVRGDSAAYFCASSPDSTGSNTGELFFGEGSRLTVL.

The CDR3 nucleotides are TGTGCCAGCAGTTACTCACAACGGGGAAACTATGGCTACACCTTC. Translating gives CASSYSQRGNYGYTF. The gene calls are TRBV6-5 and TRBJ1-2; D gene uncertain. Germline V gene lookup returns CDR1 MNHEY and CDR2 SVGAGI. V lost 0 bases, J lost 2 bases, and 10 bases lay in between. The CDR3 covers 15 residues.

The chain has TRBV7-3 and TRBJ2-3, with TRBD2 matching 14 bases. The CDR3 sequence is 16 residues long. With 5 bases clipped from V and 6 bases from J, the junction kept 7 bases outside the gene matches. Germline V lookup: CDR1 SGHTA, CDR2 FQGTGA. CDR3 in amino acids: CASSPGLAGVSDTQYF. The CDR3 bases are TGTGCCAGCAGCCCGGGACTAGCGGGAGTCTCTGATACGCAGTATTTT.

CDR3 in amino acids: CASSFLRASPAGTGELFF. CDR3 nucleotides: TGTGCCAGCAGCTTCCTCCGGGCAAGCCCGGCGGGAACCGGGGAGCTGTTTTTT. The chain links TRBV11-3 to TRBJ2-2, with a possible D match to TRBD2 (6 bases). The CDR3 sequence is 18 residues long. CDR1 and CDR2 from the germline V gene are SGHNT and YENEEA. V dropped 3 bases and J dropped 5 bases, with 22 bases sitting between them.

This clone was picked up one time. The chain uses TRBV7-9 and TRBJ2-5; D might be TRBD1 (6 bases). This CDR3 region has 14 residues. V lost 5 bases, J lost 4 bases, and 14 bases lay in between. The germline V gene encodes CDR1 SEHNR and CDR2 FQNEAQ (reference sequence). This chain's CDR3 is CASSIGTPRETQYF. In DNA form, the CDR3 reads TGTGCCAGCAGCATAGGGACACCTCGAGAGACCCAGTACTTC. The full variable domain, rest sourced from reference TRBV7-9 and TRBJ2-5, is DTGVSQNPRHKITKRGQNVTFRCDPISEHNRLYWYRQTLGQGPEFLTYFQNEAQLEKSRLLSDRFSAERPKGSFSTLEIQRTEQGDSAMYLCASSIGTPRETQYFGPGTRLLVL.

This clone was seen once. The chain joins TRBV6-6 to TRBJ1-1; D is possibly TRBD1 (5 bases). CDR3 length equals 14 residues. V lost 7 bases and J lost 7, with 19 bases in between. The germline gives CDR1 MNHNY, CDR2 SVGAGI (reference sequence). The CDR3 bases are TGTGCCAGCAAAATTTCGACAGTCGCCGGTGAAGCTTTCTTT. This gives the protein CASKISTVAGEAFF.

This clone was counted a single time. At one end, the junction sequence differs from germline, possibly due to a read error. CDR3 DNA: TGTGCTAGTGCTTTGGGCGCGGGAGCCTCAGATACGCAGTATTTT. Translating gives CASALGAGASDTQYF. The chain employs TRBV12-5 and TRBJ2-3; the match to TRBD2 covers 7 bases. Germline assignment: CDR1 LGHNT and CDR2 FRNRAP. The CDR3 spans 15 residues.

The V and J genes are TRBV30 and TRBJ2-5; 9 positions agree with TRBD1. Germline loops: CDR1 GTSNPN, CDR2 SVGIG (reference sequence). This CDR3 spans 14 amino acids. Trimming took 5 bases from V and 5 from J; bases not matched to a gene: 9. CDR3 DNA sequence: TGTGCCTGGGACCCGGGACAGGGTCGCGAGACCCAGTACTTC. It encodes CAWDPGQGRETQYF.

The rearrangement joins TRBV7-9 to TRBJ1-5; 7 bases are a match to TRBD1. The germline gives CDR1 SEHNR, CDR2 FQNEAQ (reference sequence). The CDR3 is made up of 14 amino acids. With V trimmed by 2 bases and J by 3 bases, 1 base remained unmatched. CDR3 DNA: TGTGCCAGCAGCTTACAGGGGGACAATCAGCCCCAGCATTTT. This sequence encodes CASSLQGDNQPQHF.

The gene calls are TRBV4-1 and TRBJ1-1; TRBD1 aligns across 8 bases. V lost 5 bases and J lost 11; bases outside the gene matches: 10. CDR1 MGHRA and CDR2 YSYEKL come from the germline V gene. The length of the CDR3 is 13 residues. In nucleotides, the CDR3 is TGCGCCAGCAGCGGAGGGACAGGAGGTAGGGCTTTCTTT. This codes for CASSGGTGGRAFF.

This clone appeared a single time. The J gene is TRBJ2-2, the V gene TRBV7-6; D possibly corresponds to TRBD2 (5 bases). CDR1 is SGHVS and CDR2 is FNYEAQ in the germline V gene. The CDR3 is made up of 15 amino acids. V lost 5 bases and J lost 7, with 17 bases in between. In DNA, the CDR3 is TGTGCCAGCAGCCCGCCGGTGGGAGCTGGCGGGGAGCTGTTTTTT. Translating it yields CASSPPVGAGGELFF. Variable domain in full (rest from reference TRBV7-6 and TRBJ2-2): GAGVSQSPRYKVTKRGQDVALRCDPISGHVSLYWYRQALGQGPEFLTYFNYEAQQDKSGLPNDRFSAERPEGSISTLTIQRTEQRDSAMYRCASSPPVGAGGELFFGEGSRLTVL.

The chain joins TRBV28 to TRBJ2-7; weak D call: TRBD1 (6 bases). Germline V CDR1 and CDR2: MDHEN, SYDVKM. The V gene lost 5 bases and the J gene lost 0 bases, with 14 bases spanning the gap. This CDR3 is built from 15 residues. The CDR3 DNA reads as TGTGCCAGCAGTCGATACAGGGTTAGCTCCTACGAGCAGTACGTC. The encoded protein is CASSRYRVSSYEQYV.

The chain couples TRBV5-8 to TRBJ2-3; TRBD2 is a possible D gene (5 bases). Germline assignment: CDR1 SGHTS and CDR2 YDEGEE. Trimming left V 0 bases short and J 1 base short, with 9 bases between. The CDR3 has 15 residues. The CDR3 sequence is CASSLALGGTDTQYF. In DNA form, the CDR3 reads TGTGCCAGCAGCTTGGCCCTCGGGGGCACAGATACGCAGTATTTT.

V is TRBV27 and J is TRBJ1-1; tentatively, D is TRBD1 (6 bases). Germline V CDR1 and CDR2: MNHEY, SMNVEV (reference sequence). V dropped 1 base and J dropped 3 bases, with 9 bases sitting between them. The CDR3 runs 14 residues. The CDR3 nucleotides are TGTGCCAGCAGTTTATTAGGGGGTTACACTGAAGCTTTCTTT. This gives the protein CASSLLGGYTEAFF.

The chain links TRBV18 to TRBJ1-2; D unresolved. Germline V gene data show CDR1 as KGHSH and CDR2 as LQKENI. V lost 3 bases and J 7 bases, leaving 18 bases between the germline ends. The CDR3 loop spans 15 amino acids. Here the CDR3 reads CASSPQDGFGSGYTF. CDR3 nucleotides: TGTGCCAGCTCACCCCAGGACGGGTTCGGGAGTGGCTACACCTTC.

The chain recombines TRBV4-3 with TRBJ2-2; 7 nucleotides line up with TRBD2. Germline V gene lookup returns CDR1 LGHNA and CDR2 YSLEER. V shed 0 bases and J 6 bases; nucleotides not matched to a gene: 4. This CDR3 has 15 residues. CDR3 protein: CASSQDGGEAGELFF. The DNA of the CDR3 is TGCGCCAGCAGCCAAGATGGGGGGGAGGCCGGGGAGCTGTTTTTT.

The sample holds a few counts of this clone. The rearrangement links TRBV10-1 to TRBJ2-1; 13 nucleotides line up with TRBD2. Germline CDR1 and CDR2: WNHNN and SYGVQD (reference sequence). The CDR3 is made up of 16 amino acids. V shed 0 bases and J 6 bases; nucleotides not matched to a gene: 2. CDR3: CASSESGTSGINEQFF. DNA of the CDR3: TGCGCCAGCAGTGAGTCCGGGACTAGCGGGATCAATGAGCAGTTCTTC.

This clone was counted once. The CDR3: CASSYSRVYGYTF. CDR3 bases: TGTGCCAGCAGTTACTCGCGGGTCTATGGCTACACCTTC. The chain carries TRBV6-6 and TRBJ1-2; D remains ambiguous. This CDR3 has 13 residues. The germline CDR1 and CDR2 sequences are MNHNY and SVGAGI (reference sequence). With 0 bases removed from V and 4 bases from J, the gap between germline ends came to 6 bases.

The CDR3 reads CASSPGQGEIQFF. CDR3 in DNA: TGTGCCAGCAGCCCCGGACAGGGCGAGATACAGTTCTTC. The J gene is TRBJ2-1, the V gene TRBV11-2, with 8 bases matching TRBD1. V lost 5 bases and J lost 13; bases outside the gene matches: 10. The CDR3 contains 13 residues. Per the germline V gene, CDR1 is SGHAT and CDR2 is FQNNGV. Filled out from reference TRBV11-2 and TRBJ2-1, the complete variable domain reads EAGVAQSPRYKIIEKRQSVAFWCNPISGHATLYWYQQILGQGPKLLIQFQNNGVVDDSQLPKDRFSAERLKGVDSTLKIQPAKLEDSAVYLCASSPGQGEIQFFGPGTRLTVL.

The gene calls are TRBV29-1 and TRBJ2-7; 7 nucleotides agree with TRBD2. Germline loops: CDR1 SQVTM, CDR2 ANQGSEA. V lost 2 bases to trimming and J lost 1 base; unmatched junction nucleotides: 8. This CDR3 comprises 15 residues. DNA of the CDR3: TGCAGCGTTGAATTCGCCCCGGGGGGTTCCTACGAGCAGTACTTC. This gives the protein CSVEFAPGGSYEQYF.

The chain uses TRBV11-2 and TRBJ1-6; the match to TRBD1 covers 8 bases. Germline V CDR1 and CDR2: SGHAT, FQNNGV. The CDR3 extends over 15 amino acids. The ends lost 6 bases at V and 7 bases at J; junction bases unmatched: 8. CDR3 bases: TGTGCCAGCAGAACACAGGGGGGGCCGAATTCACCCCTCCACTTT. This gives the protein CASRTQGGPNSPLHF. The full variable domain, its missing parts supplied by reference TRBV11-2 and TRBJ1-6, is EAGVAQSPRYKIIEKRQSVAFWCNPISGHATLYWYQQILGQGPKLLIQFQNNGVVDDSQLPKDRFSAERLKGVDSTLKIQPAKLEDSAVYLCASRTQGGPNSPLHFGNGTRLTVT.

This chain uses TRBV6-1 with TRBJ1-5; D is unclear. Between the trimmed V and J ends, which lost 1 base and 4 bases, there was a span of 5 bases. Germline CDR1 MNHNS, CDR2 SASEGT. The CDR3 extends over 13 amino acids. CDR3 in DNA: TGTGCCAGCAGTGAAGAGCGTAATCAGCCCCAGCATTTT. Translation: CASSEERNQPQHF.